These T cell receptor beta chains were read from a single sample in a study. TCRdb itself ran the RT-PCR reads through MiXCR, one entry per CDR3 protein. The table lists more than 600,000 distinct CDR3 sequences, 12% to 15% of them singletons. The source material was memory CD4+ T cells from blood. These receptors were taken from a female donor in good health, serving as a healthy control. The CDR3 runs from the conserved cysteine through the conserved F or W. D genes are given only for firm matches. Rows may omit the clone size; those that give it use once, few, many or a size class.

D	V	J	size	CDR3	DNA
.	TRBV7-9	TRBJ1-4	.	CASSLSQGSLELFF	TGTGCCAGCAGCTTATCCCAGGGAAGTCTCGAACTGTTTTTT
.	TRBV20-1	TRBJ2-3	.	CSASVSETDTQYF	TGCAGTGCTAGTGTATCGGAAACAGATACGCAGTATTTT
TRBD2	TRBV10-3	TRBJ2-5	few	CAIRGGGEETQYF	TGTGCCATCAGGGGGGGAGGGGAAGAGACCCAGTACTTC
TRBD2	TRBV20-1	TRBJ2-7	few	CSATRLADEQYF	TGCAGTGCTACCCGACTAGCTGACGAGCAGTACTTC
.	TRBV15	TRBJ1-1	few	CATSSDPYPGTEAFF	TGTGCCACCAGCAGCGACCCATACCCAGGGACTGAAGCTTTCTTT
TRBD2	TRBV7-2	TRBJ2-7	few	CASSLGFGLAGGSYEQYF	TGTGCCAGCAGCTTAGGGTTTGGGCTAGCGGGGGGCTCCTACGAGCAGTACTTC
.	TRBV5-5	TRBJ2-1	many	CASSLASGDNEQFF	TGTGCCAGCAGCTTGGCGTCTGGGGACAATGAGCAGTTCTTC
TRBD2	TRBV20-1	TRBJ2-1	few	CSARGGLAGGQAYNEQFF	TGCAGTGCTAGAGGGGGTCTAGCGGGAGGTCAGGCGTACAATGAGCAGTTCTTC
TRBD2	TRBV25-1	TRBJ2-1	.	CASSVVSGNEQFF	TGTGCCAGCAGTGTTGTTAGCGGGAATGAGCAGTTCTTC
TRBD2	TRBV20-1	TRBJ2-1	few	CSGASGSIDEQFF	TGCAGTGGGGCTAGCGGGAGTATCGATGAGCAGTTCTTC
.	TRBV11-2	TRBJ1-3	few	CASSLGQTNTIYF	TGTGCCAGCAGCTTAGGACAGACAAACACCATATATTTT
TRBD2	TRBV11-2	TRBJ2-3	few	CASSLVLAGGSDTQYF	TGTGCCAGCAGCTTAGTCCTAGCGGGAGGTTCAGATACGCAGTATTTT
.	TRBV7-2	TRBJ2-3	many	CASSLMGGGGSTDTQYF	TGTGCCAGCAGCTTAATGGGTGGAGGTGGGAGTACAGATACGCAGTATTTT
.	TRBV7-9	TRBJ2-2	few	CASSLAGDNTGELFF	TGTGCCAGCAGCTTAGCGGGAGATAACACCGGGGAGCTGTTTTTT
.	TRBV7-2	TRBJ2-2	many	CASSLDRRGELFF	TGTGCCAGCAGCTTAGATCGCCGCGGGGAGCTGTTTTTT
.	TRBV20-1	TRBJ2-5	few	CSARKDWAETQYF	TGCAGTGCGCGAAAAGACTGGGCGGAGACCCAGTACTTC
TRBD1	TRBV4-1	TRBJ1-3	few	CASSPTGQAAATGNTIYF	TGCGCCAGCAGCCCCACAGGACAGGCCGCGGCAACTGGAAACACCATATATTTT
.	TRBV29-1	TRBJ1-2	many	CSVVIDVRGYTF	TGCAGCGTTGTAATTGATGTGAGAGGCTACACCTTC
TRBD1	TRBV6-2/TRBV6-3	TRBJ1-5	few	CASRGDSVHQPQHF	TGTGCCAGCAGGGGGGACAGTGTGCATCAGCCCCAGCATTTT
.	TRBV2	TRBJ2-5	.	CASSELSVWSGETQYF	TGTGCCAGCAGTGAGTTGAGTGTGTGGAGCGGAGAGACCCAGTACTTC
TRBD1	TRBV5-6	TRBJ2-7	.	CASSAPQGQGSLYEQYF	TGTGCCAGCAGCGCGCCCCAGGGACAGGGTAGCCTCTACGAGCAGTACTTC
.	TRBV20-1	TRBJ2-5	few	CSARDRMAITVETQYF	TGCAGTGCTAGAGATCGTATGGCCATAACTGTGGAGACCCAGTACTTC
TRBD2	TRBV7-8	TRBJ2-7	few	CASSPRDRTSPLGEQYF	TGTGCCAGCAGCCCCAGAGATAGGACTAGCCCCCTGGGAGAGCAGTACTTC
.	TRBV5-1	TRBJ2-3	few	CASSSVVGTTDTQYF	TGCGCCAGCAGCTCGGTCGTAGGGACCACAGATACGCAGTATTTT
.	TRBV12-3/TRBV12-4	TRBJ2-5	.	CASSLPAGMETQYF	TGTGCCAGCAGTTTACCGGCGGGAATGGAGACCCAGTACTTC
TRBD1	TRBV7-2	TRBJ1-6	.	CASSLAPGTANSPLHF	TGTGCCAGCAGCTTAGCGCCCGGGACAGCTAATTCACCCCTCCACTTT
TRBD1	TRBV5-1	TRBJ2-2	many	CASSDRGDTGELFF	TGCGCCAGCAGCGACAGGGGGGATACCGGGGAGCTGTTTTTT
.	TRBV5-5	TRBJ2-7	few	CASSPLRDKVYEQYF	TGTGCCAGCAGTCCGCTCCGGGACAAGGTTTACGAGCAGTACTTC
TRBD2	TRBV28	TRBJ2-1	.	CAAAGLAGTNTAYNEQFF	TGTGCCGCGGCAGGACTAGCGGGAACCAATACAGCCTACAATGAGCAGTTCTTC
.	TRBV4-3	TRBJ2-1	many	CASSQELAWPRDEQFF	TGCGCCAGCAGCCAAGAACTAGCTTGGCCTAGGGATGAGCAGTTCTTC
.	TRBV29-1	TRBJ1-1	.	CSVIRGGDTEAFF	TGCAGCGTCATCCGGGGAGGTGACACTGAAGCTTTCTTT
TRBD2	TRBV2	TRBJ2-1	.	CASRVTSASYNEQFF	TGTGCCAGCAGAGTTACTAGCGCTTCTTACAATGAGCAGTTCTTC
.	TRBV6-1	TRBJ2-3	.	CASRSGRGANALLSDTQYF	TGTGCCAGCCGCAGTGGGCGAGGGGCCAACGCGCTTCTTTCAGATACGCAGTATTTT
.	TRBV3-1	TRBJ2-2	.	CASSQGTTPGELFF	TGTGCCAGCAGCCAAGGAACTACCCCCGGGGAGCTGTTTTTT
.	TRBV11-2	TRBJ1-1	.	CASRLQVRNTEAFF	TGTGCCAGCAGACTACAGGTTCGGAACACTGAAGCTTTCTTT
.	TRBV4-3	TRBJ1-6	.	CASSLANEAYNSPLHF	TGCGCCAGCAGCCTCGCTAATGAAGCCTATAATTCACCCCTCCACTTT
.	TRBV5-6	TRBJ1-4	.	CASSFSPGFETNEKLFF	TGTGCCAGCAGCTTTTCTCCGGGTTTCGAAACTAATGAAAAACTGTTTTTT
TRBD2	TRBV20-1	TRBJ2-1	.	CSARGVAGSYNEQFF	TGCAGTGCTAGGGGAGTAGCGGGATCATACAATGAGCAGTTCTTC
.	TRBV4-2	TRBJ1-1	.	CASSQESVGTEAFF	TGTGCCAGCAGCCAAGAATCCGTGGGGACTGAAGCTTTCTTT
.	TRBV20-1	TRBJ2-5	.	CSACPYQETQYF	TGCAGTGCGTGCCCATACCAAGAGACCCAGTACTTC
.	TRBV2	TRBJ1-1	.	CASSETRGMNTEAFF	TGTGCCAGCAGTGAAACGAGGGGCATGAACACTGAAGCTTTCTTT
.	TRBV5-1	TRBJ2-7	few	CASSLDYPRRASGFYEQYF	TGCGCCAGCAGCTTGGATTACCCCCGCAGGGCCTCGGGCTTCTACGAGCAGTACTTC
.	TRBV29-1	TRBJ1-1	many	CSVEWTAVGAFF	TGCAGCGTCGAATGGACCGCCGTAGGTGCTTTCTTT
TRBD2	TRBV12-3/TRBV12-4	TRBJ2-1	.	CASSSQLAYNEQFF	TGTGCCAGCAGTTCTCAACTAGCGTACAATGAGCAGTTCTTC
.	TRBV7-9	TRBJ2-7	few	CASSLAGQPSSYEQYF	TGTGCCAGCAGCTTAGCAGGGCAGCCAAGCTCCTACGAGCAGTACTTC
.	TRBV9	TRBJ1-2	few	CASSVGSGTQLGYTF	TGTGCCAGCAGCGTAGGGTCTGGGACACAACTCGGCTACACCTTC
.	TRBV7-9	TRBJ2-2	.	CASSSLAGPANTGELFF	TGTGCCAGCAGCTCATTGGCGGGCCCAGCGAACACCGGGGAGCTGTTTTTT
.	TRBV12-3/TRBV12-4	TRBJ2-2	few	CASSFRILASTGELFF	TGTGCCAGCAGTTTTCGGATCCTAGCGTCCACCGGGGAGCTGTTTTTT
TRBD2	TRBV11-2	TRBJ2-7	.	CASSGPGGNYEQYF	TGTGCCAGCAGCGGACCCGGGGGGAATTACGAGCAGTACTTC
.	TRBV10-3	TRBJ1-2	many	CAISDNSQNYGYTF	TGTGCCATCAGTGACAATTCACAGAACTATGGCTACACCTTC
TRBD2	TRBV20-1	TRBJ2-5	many	CSASNAGGPGETQYF	TGCAGTGCTAGTAACGCGGGAGGGCCGGGAGAGACCCAGTACTTC
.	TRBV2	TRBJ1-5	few	CASSTGLRSNQPQHF	TGTGCCAGCAGCACAGGGCTTCGGAGCAATCAGCCCCAGCATTTT
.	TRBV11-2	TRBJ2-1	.	CASSLDRGPKQFF	TGTGCCAGCAGCTTAGATCGGGGCCCCAAGCAGTTCTTC